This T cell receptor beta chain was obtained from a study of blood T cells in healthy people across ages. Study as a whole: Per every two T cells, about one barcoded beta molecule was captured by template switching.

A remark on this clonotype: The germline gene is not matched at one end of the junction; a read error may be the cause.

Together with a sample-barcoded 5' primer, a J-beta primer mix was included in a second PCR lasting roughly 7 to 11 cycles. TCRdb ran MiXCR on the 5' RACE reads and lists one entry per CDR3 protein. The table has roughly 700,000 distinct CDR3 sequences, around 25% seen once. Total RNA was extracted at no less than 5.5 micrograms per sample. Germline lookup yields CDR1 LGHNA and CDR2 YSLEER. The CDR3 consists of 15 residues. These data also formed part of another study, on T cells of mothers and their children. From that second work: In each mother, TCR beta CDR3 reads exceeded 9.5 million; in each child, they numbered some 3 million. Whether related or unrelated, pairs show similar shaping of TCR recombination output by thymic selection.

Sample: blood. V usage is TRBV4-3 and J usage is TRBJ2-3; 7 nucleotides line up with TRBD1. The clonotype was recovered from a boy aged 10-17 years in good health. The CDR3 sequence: CTSSQDDRETDTQYF. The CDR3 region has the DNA TGCACCAGCAGCCAAGATGACAGGGAGACAGATACGCAGTATTTT.